The 32 T cell receptor beta chains listed next were all sequenced from one sample in a study of cytomegalovirus exposure and HLA in healthy donors. The PCR made use of 60 Vbeta and 13 Jbeta primers. Assay: immunoSEQ multiplex PCR; the TCRdb copy retains only in-frame clones and omits some. This table holds 100,000 to 150,000 clones, more than 60% found once. Material: PBMCs. These receptors came from a middle-aged woman in good health and CMV-seronegative.

The chain couples TRBV6-5 to TRBJ2-3; 8 bases line up with TRBD2. In germline, CDR1 is MNHEY, CDR2 SVGAGI. The CDR3 extends over 15 amino acids. The V segment lost 4 bases and the J segment 0 bases; nucleotides outside the gene matches: 3. CDR3 DNA: TGTGCCAGCAGTTCACTAGCGGCTAGCACAGATACGCAGTATTTT. Its translation is CASSSLAASTDTQYF.

J is TRBJ2-7 and V is TRBV6-5; 8 nucleotides align to TRBD1. V lost 5 bases, J lost 4 bases, and 7 bases stayed unmatched. The CDR3 runs to 14 residues. Germline assignment: CDR1 MNHEY and CDR2 SVGAGI. CDR3 region: CASSQDRDGYEQYF. The CDR3 bases are TGTGCCAGCAGTCAGGACAGGGACGGGTACGAGCAGTACTTC.

The CDR3 loop reads CASSFGGLGSHEQYF. The CDR3 DNA is TGTGCCAGCAGTTTTGGAGGGTTGGGGTCCCACGAGCAGTACTTC. The chain links TRBV27 to TRBJ2-7; the D gene is possibly TRBD2 (6 bases). The V gene lost 3 bases and the J gene lost 5 bases, with 17 bases spanning the gap. This CDR3 comprises 15 residues. The germline V gene encodes CDR1 MNHEY and CDR2 SMNVEV (reference sequence).

This clone was found once. The gene calls are TRBV4-2 and TRBJ2-1; possibly TRBD2 for D (6 bases). The CDR3 loop spans 16 amino acids. Per the germline V gene, CDR1 is LGHNA and CDR2 is YNFKEQ. Trimming took off 2 bases at V and 0 bases at J, with 11 bases between the two ends. The CDR3 DNA reads as TGTGCCAGCAGCCAACCGACTAGGAGCTCCTACAATGAGCAGTTCTTC. Translation gives CASSQPTRSSYNEQFF.

As for this clone: A read error may produce the germline difference seen at one junction end. This chain uses TRBV7-9 with TRBJ2-5, with 9 nucleotides matching TRBD2. The CDR3 has 15 amino acids. From germline, CDR1 is SEHNR and CDR2 FQNEAQ (reference sequence). CDR3 DNA sequence: TGTGCCAGCAGCCTAGCGGGGCTCCTACAAGAGACCCAGTACTTC. Translation gives CASSLAGLLQETQYF. Based on the CDR3 plus reference TRBV7-9 and TRBJ2-5, the full variable domain is DTGVSQNPRHKITKRGQNVTFRCDPISEHNRLYWYRQTLGQGPEFLTYFQNEAQLEKSRLLSDRFSAERPKGSFSTLEIQRTEQGDSAMYLCASSLAGLLQETQYFGPGTRLLVL.

In its sample, this clone was seen a few times. The CDR3: CASSIQGSSYEQYF. The CDR3 DNA reads TGTGCCAGCAGCATACAGGGGAGCTCCTACGAGCAGTACTTC. The V and J genes are TRBV11-2 and TRBJ2-7, with 7 nucleotides matching TRBD1. This CDR3 has 14 amino acids. Germline CDR1 is SGHAT and CDR2 is FQNNGV. J gave up 0 bases and V 5 bases, and 4 bases lay outside the gene matches.

V and J are TRBV11-2 and TRBJ2-2; 8 bases line up with TRBD2. Germline V gene lookup returns CDR1 SGHAT and CDR2 FQNNGV. The trim removed 5 bases at V and 6 bases at J, leaving 5 bases unmatched. The length of the CDR3 is 14 residues. The CDR3 is CASSHSGAAGELFF. The CDR3 region has the DNA TGTGCCAGCAGCCATAGCGGGGCGGCCGGGGAGCTGTTTTTT.

With regard to this clone: Additional DNA sequences in this sample encode the identical CDR3. The chain couples TRBV5-1 to TRBJ2-7; TRBD1 aligns across 8 bases. CDR1 is SGHRS and CDR2 is YFSETQ in the germline V gene. This CDR3 comprises 14 residues. The J segment lost 3 bases and the V segment lost 3 bases, leaving 5 bases of the junction unmatched. The CDR3 nucleotides read TGCGCCAGCAGCTCTGGGACAGGTGACTACGAGCAGTACTTC. Translated: CASSSGTGDYEQYF.

This sequence joins TRBV5-4 and TRBJ1-4; unclear D gene. Germline CDR1 is SGHNT and CDR2 is YYREEE (reference sequence). The CDR3 spans 12 residues. The CDR3 DNA reads as TGTGCAAGCGGGAGCTATAATGAAAAACTGTTTTTT. The encoded protein is CASGSYNEKLFF.

This clone turned up a few times. V is TRBV19 and J is TRBJ1-2; D is uncertain. The CDR3 runs to 13 residues. The ends were cut back, 6 bases at V and 4 bases at J, with 12 bases in the middle. Germline values: CDR1 LNHDA, CDR2 SQIVND (reference sequence). CDR3 sequence reads: CASRQQMAYGYTF. The CDR3 DNA is TGTGCCAGTAGGCAACAGATGGCCTATGGCTACACCTTC.

The V gene is TRBV6-1, the J gene TRBJ1-1, with D perhaps TRBD1 (6 bases). Trimming cost V 6 bases and J 4 bases, with 12 bases left between them. Germline lookup yields CDR1 MNHNS and CDR2 SASEGT. The CDR3 has 13 residues. The CDR3 loop reads CASRAGALTEAFF. Here the CDR3 DNA reads TGTGCCAGCAGGGCAGGGGCCCTCACTGAAGCTTTCTTT.

This sequence joins TRBV7-9 and TRBJ1-2; TRBD1 matches at 7 bases. Germline CDR1 reads SEHNR; CDR2 reads FQNEAQ (reference sequence). J was trimmed by 8 bases and V by 0 bases; bases with no gene match: 6. The CDR3 spans 14 residues. The CDR3, as DNA: TGTGCCAGCAGCTTAGCAGCCGACAGGGAAGGCTACACCTTC. Its protein is CASSLAADREGYTF.

V and J are TRBV9 and TRBJ2-7; tentatively, D is TRBD2 (6 bases). The V gene lost 0 bases and the J gene lost 2 bases, with 12 bases spanning the gap. CDR1 SGDLS and CDR2 YYNGEE come from the germline V gene. CDR3 length: 15 amino acids. CDR3 coding DNA: TGTGCCAGCAGCGTAGCGGCGGGACGGCCCTACGAGCAGTACTTC. It yields the protein CASSVAAGRPYEQYF.

The CDR3 loop reads CASTLNPRGGYEQYF. CDR3 in DNA: TGTGCCAGCACCCTAAACCCCCGGGGAGGGTACGAGCAGTACTTC. The V gene is TRBV11-2, the J gene TRBJ2-7; 7 bases map to TRBD2. The germline V gene has CDR1 SGHAT and CDR2 FQNNGV. The CDR3 covers 15 residues. V was clipped by 7 bases and J by 4 bases; unmatched bases: 13.

The chain uses TRBV5-1 and TRBJ2-5, with 12 positions matching TRBD2. Germline V gives CDR1 SGHRS, CDR2 YFSETQ. This CDR3 is built from 16 residues. Unmatched junction bases numbered 3, after V lost 3 bases and J lost 0 bases. CDR3 sequence reads: CASSWRLAGDQETQYF. CDR3 in DNA: TGCGCCAGCAGCTGGAGACTAGCGGGGGACCAAGAGACCCAGTACTTC.

The V gene is TRBV9, the J gene TRBJ2-1; possibly TRBD2 for D (5 bases). The CDR3 totals 18 residues. Trimming left V 0 bases short and J 4 bases short, with 20 bases between. Germline CDR1 and CDR2: SGDLS and YYNGEE. The CDR3 sequence is CASSVVPLDSPKYNEQFF. The CDR3 DNA sequence: TGTGCCAGCAGCGTAGTTCCCTTGGACTCCCCGAAATACAATGAGCAGTTCTTC.

This clone turned up a few times. V usage is TRBV10-1 and J usage is TRBJ2-1; D call uncertain. Germline CDR1 is WNHNN and CDR2 is SYGVQD (reference sequence). CDR3 size: 15 residues. V was pared by 4 bases and J by 6 bases, with 16 bases between. The CDR3 DNA reads TGCGCCAGCAGTGGTGACTCCTACCTAAGCAATGAGCAGTTCTTC. Protein product: CASSGDSYLSNEQFF.

The chain carries TRBV30 and TRBJ2-1; TRBD2 aligns across 8 bases. CDR1 GTSNPN and CDR2 SVGIG come from the germline V gene (reference sequence). Trimming at V came to 3 bases and at J to 7 bases, leaving 14 bases not matched to a gene. The CDR3 extends over 16 amino acids. The CDR3 loop is CAWRAWDGTRRNEQFF. The CDR3 bases are TGTGCCTGGAGGGCGTGGGACGGGACTAGACGAAATGAGCAGTTCTTC.

V is TRBV5-5 and J is TRBJ1-2; perhaps TRBD1 as D (5 bases). Germline values: CDR1 SGHKS, CDR2 YYEKEE (reference sequence). The CDR3 is made up of 14 amino acids. V was cut by 4 bases and J by 3 bases, with 13 bases left in between. The CDR3 DNA follows: TGTGCCAGCAGCGCCGGGAGGGGCGACTATGGCTACACCTTC. It is translated as CASSAGRGDYGYTF.

In DNA form, the CDR3 reads TGTGCCATCAGTGAGTCGAGGAGCACAGATACGCAGTATTTT. The encoded protein is CAISESRSTDTQYF. The chain is built from TRBV10-3 and TRBJ2-3, with D unresolved. The CDR3 is 14 residues long. CDR1 ENHRY and CDR2 SYGVKD come from the germline V gene. V was shortened by 0 bases and J by 0 bases, with 4 bases between the two germline ends.

This rearrangement joins TRBV7-2 to TRBJ2-1; TRBD2 aligns across 13 bases. After removal of 5 bases from V and 5 bases from J, the junction contained 6 bases not matched to a gene. The germline V gene has CDR1 SGHTA and CDR2 FQGNSA. The CDR3 sequence is 16 residues long. DNA of the CDR3: TGTGCCAGCAGCCCACCGGGACTAGCGGGAAACAATGAGCAGTTCTTC. Translation: CASSPPGLAGNNEQFF.

This clone was recorded a few times. The rearrangement uses TRBV4-2 and TRBJ2-7; 8 bases agree with TRBD2. Germline CDR1 LGHNA, CDR2 YNFKEQ. The CDR3 runs 16 residues. Trimming cost V 1 base and J 4 bases; bases outside gene matches: 9. The CDR3 loop reads CASSQGSSGLKYEQYF. DNA for the CDR3: TGTGCCAGCAGCCAAGGGTCTAGCGGGCTTAAGTACGAGCAGTACTTC.

This clone has just one count. This rearrangement joins TRBV6-5 to TRBJ1-2, with D possibly being TRBD1 (5 bases). Germline V gene lookup returns CDR1 MNHEY and CDR2 SVGAGI. V lost 4 bases and J 8 bases, leaving 14 bases between the germline ends. CDR3 length equals 13 residues. The CDR3 is CASSLRTGEGYTF. CDR3 in DNA: TGTGCCAGCAGTTTGAGGACGGGGGAGGGCTACACCTTC.

The J gene is TRBJ2-3, the V gene TRBV7-2; no definite D call. The J call is uncertain, as TRBJ1-5 better fits the DNA end. Germline lookup yields CDR1 SGHTA and CDR2 FQGNSA. This CDR3 spans 13 amino acids. For the CDR3, the DNA is TGTGCCAGCAGCTTAGCCGGGAGGGATACGCAGCATTTT. It specifies CASSLAGRDTQHF.

This clone was observed a handful of times. The chain is built from TRBV13 and TRBJ2-5, with 7 nucleotides matching TRBD2. V lost 1 base and J lost 5; bases outside the gene matches: 7. From germline, CDR1 is PRHDT and CDR2 FYEKMQ (reference sequence). The CDR3 spans 15 residues. CDR3 in DNA: TGTGCCAGCAGCTTAGCCGCGGGGGAGGGGGAGACCCAGTACTTC. This translates into CASSLAAGEGETQYF.

The chain links TRBV11-2 to TRBJ1-2; D remains ambiguous. The V end lost 4 bases, the J end lost 2 bases, and 11 bases lay between the germline ends. The germline V gene has CDR1 SGHAT and CDR2 FQNNGV. The CDR3 extends over 14 amino acids. Here the CDR3 DNA reads TGTGCCAGCAGCTCCCAATCGGGGAACTATGGCTACACCTTC. Translating it yields CASSSQSGNYGYTF.

The rearrangement joins TRBV7-8 to TRBJ2-5; D unresolved. This CDR3 is built from 13 residues. Germline CDR1 is SGHVS and CDR2 is FQNEAQ. V shed 1 base and J shed 5 bases, with 8 bases lying between them. The CDR3 sequence is CASSLDRSETQYF. The CDR3 coding sequence is TGTGCCAGCAGCTTAGACAGATCGGAGACCCAGTACTTC.

The genes are TRBV7-2 and TRBJ1-6; 7 bases are shared with TRBD1. Losses at the gene ends were 2 bases for V and 8 bases for J; bases not matched to a gene: 6. Germline V gene sequence: CDR1 SGHTA, CDR2 FQGNSA. The CDR3 is 15 residues long. CDR3: CASSLQAGGYSPLHF. The CDR3 DNA reads TGTGCCAGCAGCTTACAGGCAGGGGGTTATTCACCCCTCCACTTT.

The gene calls are TRBV5-4 and TRBJ2-5; 15 bases fit TRBD2. Per the germline V gene, CDR1 is SGHNT and CDR2 is YYREEE (reference sequence). This CDR3 contains 15 residues. Germline trimming cut 3 bases from V and 4 bases from J; bases unmatched to any gene: 1. CDR3 DNA sequence: TGTGCCAGCAGCTCGGGACTAGCGGGAGGAGAGACCCAGTACTTC. It is translated as CASSSGLAGGETQYF.

The J gene is TRBJ2-5, the V gene TRBV7-2; possibly TRBD1 for D (5 bases). This CDR3 has 15 residues. The germline CDR1 and CDR2 sequences are SGHTA and FQGNSA. Trimming took off 2 bases at V and 2 bases at J, with 12 bases between the two ends. DNA for the CDR3: TGTGCCAGCAGCTTAAGGGGCAGGGATCAAGAGACCCAGTACTTC. It specifies CASSLRGRDQETQYF.

This chain links TRBV27 with TRBJ1-2; D gene unclear. This CDR3 is 15 amino acids long. Germline CDR1 is MNHEY and CDR2 is SMNVEV (reference sequence). With 0 bases removed from V and 4 bases from J, the gap between germline ends came to 12 bases. As DNA, the CDR3 is TGTGCCAGCAGTTTATCTCCGGTGATACGCTATGGCTACACCTTC. It encodes CASSLSPVIRYGYTF.

This chain links TRBV2 with TRBJ1-5, with D perhaps TRBD1 (6 bases). Germline V lookup: CDR1 SNHLY, CDR2 FYNNEI. V lost 6 bases and J 5 bases, leaving 14 bases between the germline ends. The CDR3 consists of 14 residues. The CDR3 region is CASRTTGIDQPQHF. In DNA form, the CDR3 reads TGTGCCAGCAGAACCACAGGGATCGATCAGCCCCAGCATTTT.